This TCR beta chain emerged from a study of T cell repertoires in cytomegalovirus infection. Using its own MiXCR run on the reads, TCRdb lists one record per CDR3 protein. The sample shows 210,000 or so distinct CDR3 sequences, around 6.6% of them seen only once. V was cut by 5 bases and J by 7 bases, with 20 bases left in between. Germline V gene lookup returns CDR1 MDHEN and CDR2 SYDVKM. The CDR3 has 16 amino acids. This clonotype has a handful of counts. The rearrangement links TRBV28 to TRBJ1-4; the D is unclear. This receptor was identified in a human donor in good health (CMV status not recorded). Some clones in this sample may be carry-over from other donors' samples. Sample: PBMCs. The CDR3 nucleotides read TGTGCCAGCAGTCCAATCTGGGCCGGGGATGGTGAAAAACTGTTTTTT. Amino acid sequence: CASSPIWAGDGEKLFF.